This T cell receptor (beta chain) was sequenced for a study of T cells in localized non-small cell lung cancer. Notes on the study in general: Sequencing involved a lone tumor region, leaving heterogeneity possible. An association was observed between higher blood T cell density and longer overall survival. Uninvolved neighboring lung showed the greatest T cell clonality, exceeding tumor.

In the case of this clone: Antigen unknown.

Between the trimmed V and J ends, which lost 4 bases and 6 bases, there was a span of 20 bases. Germline assignment: CDR1 SGHDT and CDR2 YYEEEE. This CDR3 is 15 amino acids long. Measured with immunoSEQ multiplex PCR; TCRdb has only the in-frame clones, and not every one. The table includes 30,000 or so clones, around 93% detected once. The receptor comes from a woman between 40 and 69 years old with stage III lung adenocarcinoma. The chain is built from TRBV5-6 and TRBJ2-7; a weak D match, TRBD1 (6 bases). The sample was peripheral blood mononuclear cells, taken before any cancer treatment. This CDR3 reads CASSQGNREISEQYF. The CDR3 DNA is TGTGCCAGCAGCCAAGGGAACAGGGAGATCTCCGAGCAGTACTTC.